This paragraph covers one TCR beta chain sequence. The antigen remains undetermined. V shed 0 bases and J shed 1 base, with 2 bases lying between them. The CDR3 spans 13 residues. The germline gives CDR1 SNHLY, CDR2 FYNNEI. This sample is drawn from a study of shared clonotypes between healthy human individuals. Study-wide context: The plates for each donor numbered three CD4 naive, three CD4 memory, two CD8 naive and one CD8 memory. General study findings and limits: The naive CD4 repertoires of several donors were compared, and roughly 5.1% of clonotypes were shared. All-four-donor shared clonotypes had higher generation probabilities than non-shared clonotypes did.

Splitting of each subset's genomic DNA was done evenly across several immunoSEQ plates. TCRdb keeps only in-frame clones here, not all; method: immunoSEQ multiplex PCR. Among roughly 2.1 million clones listed, about 93% were seen once. CD8 cells classed as naive were CD45RO-negative and positively selected for CCR7, excluding terminally differentiated effector memory CD45RA+ cells. The receptor was isolated from a man in his late teens or twenties in good health. Some clones in this sample may be carry-over from other donors' samples. V is TRBV2 and J is TRBJ2-3; D gene ambiguous. Sequenced: naive CD8+ T cells from PBMCs. CDR3 DNA: TGTGCCAGCAGTGAAGCAGGCACAGATACGCAGTATTTT. Encoded protein: CASSEAGTDTQYF.